Below are 16 T cell receptor beta chains sequenced from a single sample in a study of blood T cell repertoires in COVID-19. Profiling relied on immunoSEQ multiplex PCR, and the TCRdb table lists in-frame clones only, not all of them. The table has some 140,000 clones, 70% to 90% seen once; the top ten hold around 0.63%. The sample consisted of peripheral blood. The receptor set was obtained from a man in his 60s with COVID-19, enrolled during active disease.

V gene TRBV7-2 combines with J gene TRBJ2-6; the D gene is possibly TRBD1 (6 bases). Per the germline V gene, CDR1 is SGHTA and CDR2 is FQGNSA. V gave up 3 bases and J gave up 1 base, with 7 bases separating them. This CDR3 region has 15 residues. CDR3: CASSFTGSGANVLTF. The CDR3 DNA is TGTGCCAGCAGCTTTACAGGGTCTGGGGCCAACGTCCTGACTTTC.

This clone was counted between two and nine times. The rearrangement uses TRBV30 and TRBJ1-3; 7 bases are a match to TRBD1. V lost 2 bases and J lost 2; bases outside the gene matches: 3. The germline V gene encodes CDR1 GTSNPN and CDR2 SVGIG (reference sequence). The CDR3 is 14 residues long. The CDR3 region has the DNA TGTGCCTGGAGTCACGACAGGGCTGGAAACACCATATATTTT. Its translation is CAWSHDRAGNTIYF.

This clone has a single count. The CDR3 spells CASSQDQRECPTYNSPLHF. The CDR3 DNA sequence: TGTGCCAGCAGCCAAGATCAAAGGGAGTGTCCGACCTATAATTCACCCCTCCACTTT. The genes are TRBV3-1 (or the pseudogene TRBV3-2) and TRBJ1-6, with D unresolved. CDR3 length: 19 residues. V was clipped by 0 bases and J by 2 bases, with 17 bases between them. Germline CDR1 is LGHDT and CDR2 is YNNKEL (reference sequence).

This clone was picked up one time. The rearrangement joins TRBV2 to TRBJ1-1, with a possible D match to TRBD1 (6 bases). This CDR3 spans 12 amino acids. From germline, CDR1 is SNHLY and CDR2 FYNNEI. The V end was cut by 5 bases, the J end by 4 bases, with 8 bases between. CDR3 region: CASSQQGTEAFF. For the CDR3, the DNA is TGTGCCAGCAGTCAACAGGGCACTGAAGCTTTCTTT. The variable domain in full, completed from reference TRBV2 and TRBJ1-1, reads EPEVTQTPSHQVTQMGQEVILRCVPISNHLYFYWYRQILGQKVEFLVSFYNNEISEKSEIFDDQFSVERPDGSNFTLKIRSTKLEDSAMYFCASSQQGTEAFFGQGTRLTVV.

The chain carries TRBV3-1 (or the pseudogene TRBV3-2) and TRBJ2-1; 9 nucleotides line up with TRBD2. The CDR3 has 16 amino acids. The V gene's germline CDR1 is LGHDT and CDR2 YNNKEL (reference sequence). V shed 10 bases, J shed 3 bases, and the junction held 13 bases outside the gene matches. In DNA, the CDR3 is TGTGCCACATGGAAGGCTAGCGGGAATGACTACAATGAGCAGTTCTTC. Protein sequence: CATWKASGNDYNEQFF.

The CDR3: CASSQVGHFNEKLFF. The CDR3 nucleotides read TGTGCCAGCAGCCAAGTAGGACACTTTAATGAAAAACTGTTTTTT. The J gene is TRBJ1-4, the V gene TRBV3-1 (or the pseudogene TRBV3-2), with D perhaps matching TRBD1 (5 bases). This CDR3 region has 15 residues. V dropped 1 base and J dropped 4 bases, with 10 bases sitting between them. Germline-derived CDR1 and CDR2 are LGHDT and YNNKEL (reference sequence).

The rearrangement joins TRBV28 to TRBJ2-7; tentatively, D is TRBD1 (6 bases). Per the germline V gene, CDR1 is MDHEN and CDR2 is SYDVKM. This CDR3 region has 15 residues. The V end was cut by 2 bases, the J end by 0 bases, with 11 bases between. The CDR3 region is CASSLPTGTSYEQYF. CDR3 nucleotide sequence: TGTGCCAGCAGTTTACCCACAGGGACCTCCTACGAGCAGTACTTC. Together with reference TRBV28 and TRBJ2-7, the CDR3 gives the full variable domain: DVKVTQSSRYLVKRTGEKVFLECVQDMDHENMFWYRQDPGLGLRLIYFSYDVKMKEKGDIPEGYSVSREKKERFSLILESASTNQTSMYLCASSLPTGTSYEQYFGPGTRLTVT.

V is TRBV27 and J is TRBJ2-1, with TRBD2 matching over 12 bases. Trimming removed 4 bases from V and 0 bases from J; junction bases left unmatched: 19. Germline loops: CDR1 MNHEY, CDR2 SMNVEV (reference sequence). CDR3 size: 22 residues. In DNA form, the CDR3 reads TGTGCCAGCAGTTCGTCAGCCCCTCCGGGACTAGCGGGTCCGAGCTCCTACAATGAGCAGTTCTTC. This sequence encodes CASSSSAPPGLAGPSSYNEQFF.

The chain is built from TRBV24-1 and TRBJ2-1; 8 nucleotides line up with TRBD1. The CDR3 is made up of 15 amino acids. The J segment lost 6 bases and the V segment lost 4 bases, leaving 7 bases of the junction unmatched. Germline CDR1 is KGHDR and CDR2 is SFDVKD. CDR3: CATSDRGRGLNEQFF. DNA for the CDR3: TGTGCCACCAGTGACCGGGGCAGGGGGCTCAATGAGCAGTTCTTC.

In DNA, the CDR3 is TGTGCCAGCAGCTTGGGACAGGGGGTACTCAATGAGCAGTTCTTC. It yields the protein CASSLGQGVLNEQFF. This chain links TRBV5-4 with TRBJ2-1, with 9 bases that match TRBD1. After removal of 0 bases from V and 6 bases from J, the junction contained 4 bases not matched to a gene. Germline V gene sequence: CDR1 SGHNT, CDR2 YYREEE (reference sequence). There are 15 residues in the CDR3.

V gene TRBV19 combines with J gene TRBJ1-1; the D is unclear. CDR1 is LNHDA and CDR2 is SQIVND in the germline V gene (reference sequence). The CDR3 is 13 amino acids. Trimming took 4 bases from V and 1 from J, leaving 7 bases between them. CDR3 coding DNA: TGTGCCAGTAGTAGGCTCGAGAACACTGAAGCTTTCTTT. Translation: CASSRLENTEAFF.

The chain recombines TRBV7-9 with TRBJ2-1; D is undetermined. Trimming shortened V by 4 bases and J by 7 bases, and 17 bases separated the two germline ends. Germline V gene data show CDR1 as SEHNR and CDR2 as FQNEAQ (reference sequence). CDR3 length: 15 residues. The CDR3 protein is CASSSWLVVSNEQFF. The DNA for the CDR3 is TGTGCCAGCAGCTCGTGGTTGGTAGTGTCAAATGAGCAGTTCTTC.

The chain employs TRBV6-5 and TRBJ1-6; D is ambiguous. Trimming pared 2 bases from V and 10 bases from J, leaving 15 bases between. CDR3 length: 15 amino acids. Germline V gene sequence: CDR1 MNHEY, CDR2 SVGAGI. CDR3 DNA sequence: TGTGCCAGCAGTTACCAACCGGGATGGGGATCACCCCTCCACTTT. It encodes CASSYQPGWGSPLHF.

This chain joins TRBV30 and TRBJ1-2, with a tentative D call TRBD1 (5 bases). Trimming took off 5 bases at V and 4 bases at J, with 14 bases between the two ends. CDR3 size: 13 residues. Germline V gene lookup returns CDR1 GTSNPN and CDR2 SVGIG (reference sequence). The CDR3 protein is CAWSPDSAYGYTF. The CDR3 DNA reads TGTGCCTGGTCTCCAGACAGCGCCTATGGCTACACCTTC.

This clone occurred once. The chain combines TRBV4-1 with TRBJ1-5; no reliable D call. The CDR3 sequence is 13 residues long. Germline V gene sequence: CDR1 MGHRA, CDR2 YSYEKL. With 4 bases removed from V and 5 bases from J, the gap between germline ends came to 9 bases. CDR3 DNA sequence: TGCGCCAGCAGCCCACGTCAGGATCAGCCCCAGCATTTT. Its translation: CASSPRQDQPQHF.

The genes are TRBV25-1 and TRBJ1-6; D is unresolved. The V end was cut by 7 bases, the J end by 7 bases, with 14 bases between. Germline V lookup: CDR1 MGHDK, CDR2 SYGVNS. The CDR3 runs 14 residues. CDR3 in amino acids: CASMRQSINSPLHF. The CDR3 nucleotides read TGTGCCAGCATGAGGCAGTCGATAAATTCACCCCTCCACTTT.